This TCR beta chain was captured by sequencing in a study of CXCR3-negative and CXCR3-positive naive CD8 T cells. General observations from the study: Hydrophobicity was higher for TRB CDR3s found in CXCR3-positive naive cells than in CXCR3-negative naive cells. Diversity in memory CD8+ cells fell much lower than the comparably high levels seen in both naive subsets.

The libraries of TRB cDNA were prepared using 5' RACE with UMI labels. TCRdb re-called the 5' RACE reads and catalogs CDR3 proteins one per entry, DNA excluded. The table lists 45,000 or so distinct CDR3 sequences, with about 1.6% in the top ten. A note on this clonotype: Its target is not known.

The CDR3 loop spans 14 amino acids. The germline V gene encodes CDR1 SGHTA and CDR2 FQGNSA. The chain recombines TRBV7-2 with TRBJ1-1; there is no DNA to check the TCRdb D call of TRBD1. Sequenced: naive CXCR3- CD8+ T cells from blood. Subset noted: CD45RO-CCR7+CD27+CD95- naive CD8+ T cells lacking CXCR3 (TNR3-). The sequence was collected from a human donor in good health. Some clones in this sample may be carry-over from other donors' samples. The CDR3 sequence: CASSFGTEKTEAFF.